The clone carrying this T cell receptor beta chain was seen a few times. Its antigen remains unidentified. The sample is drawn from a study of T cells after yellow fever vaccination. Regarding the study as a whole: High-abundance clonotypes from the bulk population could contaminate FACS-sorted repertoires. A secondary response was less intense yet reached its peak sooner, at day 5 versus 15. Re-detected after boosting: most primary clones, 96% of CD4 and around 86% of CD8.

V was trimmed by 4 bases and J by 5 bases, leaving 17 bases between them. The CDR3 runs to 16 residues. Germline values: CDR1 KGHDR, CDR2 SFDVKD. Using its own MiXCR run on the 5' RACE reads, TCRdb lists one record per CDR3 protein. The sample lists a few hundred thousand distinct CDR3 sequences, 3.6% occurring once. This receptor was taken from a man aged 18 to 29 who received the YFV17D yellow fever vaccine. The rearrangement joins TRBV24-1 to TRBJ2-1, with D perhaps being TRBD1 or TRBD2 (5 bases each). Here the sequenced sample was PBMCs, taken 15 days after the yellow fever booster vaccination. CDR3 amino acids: CATSDSDSGPHNEQFF. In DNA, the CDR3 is TGTGCCACCAGTGACAGCGACAGCGGCCCCCACAATGAGCAGTTCTTC.